The next 4 T cell receptor beta chains were all read from a single sample in a study of blood T cells in healthy people across ages (dated by TCRdb to 2013 to 2016). Libraries were constructed by 5' RACE. Sequenced using an Illumina HiSeq 2500. The second PCR ran for roughly 7 to 11 cycles and used a J-beta primer mix along with a sample-barcoded 5' primer. The public reads were run again by TCRdb, first through fastp at Q25 and then through MiXCR, and only productive beta chains were kept. Rows with one shared CDR3 protein collapse into an entry with the most common genes and DNA. Present in this sample are 350,000 to 450,000 distinct CDR3 sequences, roughly half of which were seen just once. Of the sample, 50% to 65% falls within the top ten clones. The sample consisted of blood. All receptors come from a man in his 60s in good health.

The chain carries TRBV12-3 or TRBV12-4 and TRBJ2-7, with a possible D match to TRBD2 (6 bases). The CDR3 is 13 amino acids. Trimming cost V 5 bases and J 0 bases, with 8 bases left between them. CDR3 DNA: TGTGCCAGCAGTCCGGGACTCTCCTACGAGCAGTACTTC. This codes for CASSPGLSYEQYF.

This clonotype was counted between two and nine times. The CDR3 sequence: CATTVGRGESYEQYF. CDR3 DNA sequence: TGTGCCACTACGGTAGGGAGAGGGGAATCCTACGAGCAGTACTTC. The chain recombines TRBV7-8 with TRBJ2-7; the D gene could be TRBD1 or TRBD2 (5 bases each). Per the germline V gene, CDR1 is SGHVS and CDR2 is FQNEAQ. The V end lost 10 bases, the J end lost 1 base, and 20 bases lay between the germline ends. The CDR3 spans 15 residues.

This clonotype showed up just a few times. This sequence joins TRBV20-1 and TRBJ1-5, with 9 bases matching TRBD1. The CDR3 spans 16 residues. V shed 4 bases and J 0 bases; nucleotides not matched to a gene: 7. Germline V gene sequence: CDR1 DFQATT, CDR2 SNEGSKA (reference sequence). The CDR3 sequence: CSATGTGLDSNQPQHF. The DNA of the CDR3 is TGCAGTGCTACCGGGACAGGGCTTGATAGCAATCAGCCCCAGCATTTT.

The J gene is TRBJ2-7, the V gene TRBV7-2; TRBD1 matches at 8 bases. Germline values: CDR1 SGHTA, CDR2 FQGNSA. The CDR3 runs to 16 residues. V shed 5 bases, J shed 1 base, and the junction held 10 bases outside the gene matches. The DNA for the CDR3 is TGTGCCAGCAGCCCCCCGACAGGGGTGGGATCCTACGAGCAGTACTTC. Protein: CASSPPTGVGSYEQYF.